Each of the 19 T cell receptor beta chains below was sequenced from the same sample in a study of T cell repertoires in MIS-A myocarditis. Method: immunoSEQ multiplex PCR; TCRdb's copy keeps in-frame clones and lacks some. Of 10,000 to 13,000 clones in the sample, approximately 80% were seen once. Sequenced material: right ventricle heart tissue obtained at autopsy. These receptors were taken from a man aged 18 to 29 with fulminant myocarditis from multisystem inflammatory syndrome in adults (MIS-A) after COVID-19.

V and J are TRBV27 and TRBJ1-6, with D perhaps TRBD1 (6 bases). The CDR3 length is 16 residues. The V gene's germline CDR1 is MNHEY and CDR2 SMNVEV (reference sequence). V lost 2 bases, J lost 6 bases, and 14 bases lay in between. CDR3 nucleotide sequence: TGTGCCAGCAGTTTAGAGGGGGTTCTTGTTAATTCACCCCTCCACTTT. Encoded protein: CASSLEGVLVNSPLHF.

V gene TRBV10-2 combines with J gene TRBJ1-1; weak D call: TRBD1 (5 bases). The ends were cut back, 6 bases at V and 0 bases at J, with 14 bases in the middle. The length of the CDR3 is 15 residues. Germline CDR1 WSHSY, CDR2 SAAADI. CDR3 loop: CASRPRGGMNTEAFF. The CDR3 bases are TGCGCCAGCAGGCCCCGGGGGGGGATGAACACTGAAGCTTTCTTT.

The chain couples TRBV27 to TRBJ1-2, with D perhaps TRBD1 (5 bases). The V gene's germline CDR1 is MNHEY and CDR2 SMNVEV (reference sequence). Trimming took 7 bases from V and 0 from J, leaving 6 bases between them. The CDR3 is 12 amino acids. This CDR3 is CASMDTNYGYTF. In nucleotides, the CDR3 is TGTGCCAGCATGGACACTAACTATGGCTACACCTTC.

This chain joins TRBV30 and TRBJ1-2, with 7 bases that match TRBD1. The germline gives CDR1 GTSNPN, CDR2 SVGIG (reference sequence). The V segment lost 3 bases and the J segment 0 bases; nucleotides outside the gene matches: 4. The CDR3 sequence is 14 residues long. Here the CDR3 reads CAWSRDRSNYGYTF. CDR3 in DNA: TGTGCCTGGAGCCGGGACAGATCTAACTATGGCTACACCTTC. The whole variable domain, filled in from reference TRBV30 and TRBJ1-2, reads SQTIHQWPATLVQPVGSPLSLECTVEGTSNPNLYWYRQAAGRGLQLLFYSVGIGQISSEVPQNLSASRPQDRQFILSSKKLLLSDSGFYLCAWSRDRSNYGYTFGSGTRLTVV.

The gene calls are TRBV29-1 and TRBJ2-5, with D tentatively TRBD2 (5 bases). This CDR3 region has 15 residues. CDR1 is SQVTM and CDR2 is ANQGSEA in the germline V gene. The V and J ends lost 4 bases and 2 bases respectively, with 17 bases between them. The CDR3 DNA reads TGCAGCGTTGTACCGGGGATCGGGTGGCAAGAGACCCAGTACTTC. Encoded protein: CSVVPGIGWQETQYF.

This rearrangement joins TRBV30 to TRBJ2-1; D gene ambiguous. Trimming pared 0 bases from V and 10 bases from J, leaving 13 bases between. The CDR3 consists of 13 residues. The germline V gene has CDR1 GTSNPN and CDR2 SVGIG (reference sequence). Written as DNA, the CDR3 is TGTGCCTGGAGTGTTGGTGAAGCGAGCGAGCAGTTCTTC. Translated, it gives CAWSVGEASEQFF. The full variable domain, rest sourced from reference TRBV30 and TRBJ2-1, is SQTIHQWPATLVQPVGSPLSLECTVEGTSNPNLYWYRQAAGRGLQLLFYSVGIGQISSEVPQNLSASRPQDRQFILSSKKLLLSDSGFYLCAWSVGEASEQFFGPGTRLTVL.

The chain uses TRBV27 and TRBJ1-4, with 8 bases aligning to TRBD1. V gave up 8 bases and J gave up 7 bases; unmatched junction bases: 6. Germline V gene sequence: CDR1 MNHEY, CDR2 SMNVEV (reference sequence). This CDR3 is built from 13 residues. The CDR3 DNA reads TGTGCCAGCTCCGACAGGGGAGGTGAAAAACTGTTTTTT. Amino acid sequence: CASSDRGGEKLFF.

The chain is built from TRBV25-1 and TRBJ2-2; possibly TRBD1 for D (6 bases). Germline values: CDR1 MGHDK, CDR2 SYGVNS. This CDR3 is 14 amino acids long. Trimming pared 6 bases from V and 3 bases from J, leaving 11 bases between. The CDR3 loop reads CASRQGGYTGELFF. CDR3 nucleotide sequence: TGTGCCAGCAGACAGGGCGGGTACACCGGGGAGCTGTTTTTT.

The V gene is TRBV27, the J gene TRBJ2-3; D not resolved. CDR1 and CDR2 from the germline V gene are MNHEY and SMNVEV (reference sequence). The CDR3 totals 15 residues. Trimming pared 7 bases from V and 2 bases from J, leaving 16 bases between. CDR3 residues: CASTLRSFPTDTQYF. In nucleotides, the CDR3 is TGTGCCAGCACCCTGCGATCGTTCCCCACAGATACGCAGTATTTT.

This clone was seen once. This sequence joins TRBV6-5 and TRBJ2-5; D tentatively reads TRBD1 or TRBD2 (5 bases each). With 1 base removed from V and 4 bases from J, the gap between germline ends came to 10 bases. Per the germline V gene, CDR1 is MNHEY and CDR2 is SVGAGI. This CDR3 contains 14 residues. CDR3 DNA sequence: TGTGCCAGCAGTTACTTGCAGGGACGAGAGACCCAGTACTTC. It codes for CASSYLQGRETQYF.

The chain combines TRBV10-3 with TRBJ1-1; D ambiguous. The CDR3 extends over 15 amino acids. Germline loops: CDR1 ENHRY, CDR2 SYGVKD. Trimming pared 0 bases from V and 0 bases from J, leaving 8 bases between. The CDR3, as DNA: TGTGCCATCAGTGAGTCGTCAGTCTTGAACACTGAAGCTTTCTTT. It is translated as CAISESSVLNTEAFF.

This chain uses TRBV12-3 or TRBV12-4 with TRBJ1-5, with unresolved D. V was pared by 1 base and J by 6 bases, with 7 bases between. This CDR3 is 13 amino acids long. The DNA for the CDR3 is TGTGCCAGCAGTTTAGGGTTCGGTCAGCCCCAGCATTTT. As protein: CASSLGFGQPQHF.

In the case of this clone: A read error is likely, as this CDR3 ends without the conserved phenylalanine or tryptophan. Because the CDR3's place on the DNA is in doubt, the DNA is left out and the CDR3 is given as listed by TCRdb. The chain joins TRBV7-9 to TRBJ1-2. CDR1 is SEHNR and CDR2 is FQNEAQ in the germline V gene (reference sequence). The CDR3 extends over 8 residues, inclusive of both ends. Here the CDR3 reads CASSPTLL.

The CDR3, as DNA: TGTGCCAGCAGCCCGGGACAGTTACTTGGCTACACCTTC. Its protein is CASSPGQLLGYTF. The V gene is TRBV7-2, the J gene TRBJ1-2; 7 bases agree with TRBD1. Germline values: CDR1 SGHTA, CDR2 FQGNSA. This CDR3 comprises 13 residues. After removal of 5 bases from V and 7 bases from J, the junction contained 7 bases not matched to a gene.

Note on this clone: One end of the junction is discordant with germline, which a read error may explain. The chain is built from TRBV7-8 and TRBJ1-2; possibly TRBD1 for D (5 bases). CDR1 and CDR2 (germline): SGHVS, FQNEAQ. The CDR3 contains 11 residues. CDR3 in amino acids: CASSSGGGFSF. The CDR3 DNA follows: TGTGCCAGCAGCTCGGGGGGGGGATTCAGCTTC. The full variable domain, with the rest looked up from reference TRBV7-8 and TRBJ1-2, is GAGVSQSPRYKVAKRGQDVALRCDPISGHVSLFWYQQALGQGPEFLTYFQNEAQLDKSGLPSDRFFAERPEGSVSTLKIQRTQQEDSAVYLCASSSGGGFSFGSGTRLTVV.

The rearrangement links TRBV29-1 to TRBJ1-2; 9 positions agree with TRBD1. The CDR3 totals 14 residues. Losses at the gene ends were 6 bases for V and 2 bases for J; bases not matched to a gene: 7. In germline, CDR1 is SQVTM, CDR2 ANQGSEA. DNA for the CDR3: TGCAGCGTGGAAAGGACAGGGGAGAACTATGGCTACACCTTC. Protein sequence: CSVERTGENYGYTF.

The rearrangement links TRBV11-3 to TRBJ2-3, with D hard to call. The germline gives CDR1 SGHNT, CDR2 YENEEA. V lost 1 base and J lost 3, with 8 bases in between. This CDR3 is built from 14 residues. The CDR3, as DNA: TGTGCCAGCAGCTTAGGATTGGGGACAGATACGCAGTATTTT. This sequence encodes CASSLGLGTDTQYF.

Here the CDR3 DNA reads TGTGCCAGCAGTTGGGAGAATGAGCAGTTCTTC. It specifies CASSWENEQFF. This rearrangement joins TRBV9 to TRBJ2-1; D might be TRBD2 (5 bases). CDR3 length: 11 residues. The germline CDR1 and CDR2 sequences are SGDLS and YYNGEE. Trimming took off 5 bases at V and 7 bases at J, with 7 bases between the two ends.

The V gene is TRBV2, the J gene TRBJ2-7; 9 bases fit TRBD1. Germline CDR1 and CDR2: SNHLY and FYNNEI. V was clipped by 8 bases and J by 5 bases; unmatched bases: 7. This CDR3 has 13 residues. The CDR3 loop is CASCPWTGDEQYF. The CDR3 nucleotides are TGTGCCAGCTGCCCTTGGACAGGGGACGAGCAGTACTTC.